The TCR beta chain under discussion was sequenced for a study of regulatory T cells in long-lasting Graves disease. Study-level information: The study counted Graves' disease as persistent given over 5 years of antithyroid drugs and positive TSH receptor antibodies.

Study-level results: TRBV28 was favored in persistent disease, as were TRBJ1-2 and TRBJ2-5.

This clonotype was seen only a few times. Its antigen is unknown. This CDR3 contains 14 residues. Germline assignment: CDR1 SGHTA and CDR2 FQGNSA. V trimming: 5 bases; J trimming: 7 bases; junction bases outside the gene matches: 9. This sample's time point: persistent/refractory GD, antithyroid drugs over 5 years with positive TRAb. Making the TCR library involved RNA that had been extracted from PBMCs. Arm-PCR of CDR3 regions and iRepertoire HTBI primers were the basis on which TCR beta libraries were built. TCRdb re-derived calls from the multiplex PCR reads in MiXCR, one entry per CDR3 protein. The sample includes more than 650,000 distinct CDR3 sequences, around 30% of them seen just once.

The rearrangement joins TRBV7-2 to TRBJ2-7, with 9 bases lining up with TRBD2. The sample here was peripheral blood mononuclear cells (PBMCs), taken when the disease was refractory, from a patient treated with antithyroid drugs. This receptor was taken from a female donor with Graves disease. CDR3 coding DNA: TGTGCCAGCAGCGCGGGACTAGCCTTTCGTGAGCAGTACTTC. This encodes CASSAGLAFREQYF.